This T cell receptor (beta chain) was obtained from a study of blood T cell repertoires in COVID-19. In the study overall: The analysed material was cDNA or gDNA that came from T cells, B-cell-depleted T cells, or PBMCs.

Allocation to cohorts depended on clinical history reported by the participants. Donors in Cohort 3 who had recovered were those with two negative PCRs, healthcare professional clearance, or resolution of their symptoms. TCRdb's copy holds only in-frame clones and misses some; the assay was immunoSEQ multiplex PCR. Seen here are about 160,000 clones, roughly 84% observed once, and the top ten hold approximately 7.7%. Trimming pared 5 bases from V and 0 bases from J, leaving 17 bases between. The CDR3 runs to 17 residues. Germline V gives CDR1 LNHDA, CDR2 SQIVND (reference sequence). J is TRBJ1-3 and V is TRBV19; tentatively, D is TRBD1 (6 bases). The sequencing input was PBMCs or T cells enriched from blood (not recorded which). This sequence was found in a woman aged 45-59 years who had recovered from COVID-19. The CDR3 region has the DNA TGTGCCAGTAGTCGAGCCGGGACAATTAACTCTGGAAACACCATATATTTT. It codes for CASSRAGTINSGNTIYF.